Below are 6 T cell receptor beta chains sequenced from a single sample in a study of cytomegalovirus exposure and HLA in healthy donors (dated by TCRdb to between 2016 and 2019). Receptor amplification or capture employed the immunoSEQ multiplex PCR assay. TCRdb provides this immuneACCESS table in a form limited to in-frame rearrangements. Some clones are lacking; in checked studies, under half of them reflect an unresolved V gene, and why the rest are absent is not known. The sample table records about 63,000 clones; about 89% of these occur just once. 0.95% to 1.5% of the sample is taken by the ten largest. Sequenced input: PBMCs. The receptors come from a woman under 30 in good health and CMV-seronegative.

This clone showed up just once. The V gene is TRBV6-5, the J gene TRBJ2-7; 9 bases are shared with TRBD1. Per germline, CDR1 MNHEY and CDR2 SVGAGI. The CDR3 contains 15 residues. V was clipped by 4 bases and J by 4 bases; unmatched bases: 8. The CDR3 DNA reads TGTGCCAGCAGTTCCCCCGGGACAGGGAATTACGAGCAGTACTTC. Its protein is CASSSPGTGNYEQYF.

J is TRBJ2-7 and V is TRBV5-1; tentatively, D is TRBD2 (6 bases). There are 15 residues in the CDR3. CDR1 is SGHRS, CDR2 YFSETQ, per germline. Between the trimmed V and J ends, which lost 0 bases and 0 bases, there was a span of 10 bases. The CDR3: CASSLVAGSSYEQYF. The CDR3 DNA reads TGCGCCAGCAGCTTGGTGGCCGGGAGCTCCTACGAGCAGTACTTC.

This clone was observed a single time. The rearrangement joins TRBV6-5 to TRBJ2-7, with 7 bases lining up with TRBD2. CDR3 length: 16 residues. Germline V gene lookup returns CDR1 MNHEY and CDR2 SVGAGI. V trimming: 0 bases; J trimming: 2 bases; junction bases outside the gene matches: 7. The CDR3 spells CASSYSGGGMPYEQYF. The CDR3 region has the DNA TGTGCCAGCAGTTACTCTGGCGGGGGAATGCCCTACGAGCAGTACTTC.

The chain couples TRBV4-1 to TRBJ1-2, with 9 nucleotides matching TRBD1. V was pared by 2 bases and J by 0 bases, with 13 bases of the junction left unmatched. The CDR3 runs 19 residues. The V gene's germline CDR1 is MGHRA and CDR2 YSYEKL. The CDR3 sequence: CASSQPPSTGGLSNYGYTF. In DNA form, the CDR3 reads TGCGCCAGCAGCCAACCCCCTTCGACAGGGGGTCTATCTAACTATGGCTACACCTTC.

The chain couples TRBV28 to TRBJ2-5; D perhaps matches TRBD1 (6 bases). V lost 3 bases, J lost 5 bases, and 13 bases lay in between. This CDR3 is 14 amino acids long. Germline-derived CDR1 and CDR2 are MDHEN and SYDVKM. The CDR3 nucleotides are TGTGCCAGCAGTTTGGCAGGGGCGGGTGAGACCCAGTACTTC. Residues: CASSLAGAGETQYF.

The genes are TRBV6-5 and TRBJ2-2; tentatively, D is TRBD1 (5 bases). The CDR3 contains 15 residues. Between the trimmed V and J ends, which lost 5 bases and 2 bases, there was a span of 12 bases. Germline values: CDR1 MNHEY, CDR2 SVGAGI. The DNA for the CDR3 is TGTGCCAGCAGTAAAAGGGGCCCTAACACCGGGGAGCTGTTTTTT. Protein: CASSKRGPNTGELFF.